Each of the 21 T cell receptor beta chains below was sequenced from the same sample in a study of OX40 agonist ivuxolimab in advanced cancers. The table came from immunoSEQ multiplex PCR; TCRdb's copy has only in-frame clones and leaves some out. Among tens of thousands of clones listed, roughly 85% were seen once. Specimen: CD4+ or CD8+ T cells sorted from blood, collected in a trial of the OX40 agonist ivuxolimab. These receptors were collected from an adult with an advanced solid tumor such as melanoma, head and neck, liver or kidney cancer.

This rearrangement joins TRBV7-2 to TRBJ1-5; 9 nucleotides align to TRBD1. Germline V CDR1 and CDR2: SGHTA, FQGNSA. The CDR3 covers 15 residues. V lost 2 bases and J lost 3; bases outside the gene matches: 2. Written as DNA, the CDR3 is TGTGCCAGCAGCTTAAGGGACAGGGTCAATCAGCCCCAGCATTTT. Amino acid sequence: CASSLRDRVNQPQHF. The full variable domain, rest sourced from reference TRBV7-2 and TRBJ1-5, is GAGVSQSPSNKVTEKGKDVELRCDPISGHTALYWYRQSLGQGLEFLIYFQGNSAPDKSGLPSDRFSAERTGGSVSTLTIQRTQQEDSAVYLCASSLRDRVNQPQHFGDGTRLSIL.

This clone was recorded only once. CDR3 protein: CASSVLGIDTQYF. Here the CDR3 DNA reads TGTGCCAGCAGCGTATTGGGGATAGATACGCAGTATTTT. The chain links TRBV9 to TRBJ2-3; no firm D call. V was trimmed by 1 base and J by 5 bases, leaving 8 bases between them. Germline loops: CDR1 SGDLS, CDR2 YYNGEE. CDR3 size: 13 residues.

The rearrangement links TRBV27 to TRBJ2-7, with 10 positions matching TRBD1. This CDR3 region has 14 residues. V dropped 8 bases and J dropped 5; count of bases not matched to a gene: 9. The V gene's germline CDR1 is MNHEY and CDR2 SMNVEV (reference sequence). DNA of the CDR3: TGTGCCAGCGCCTCCGGGACAGGGGATGACGAGCAGTACTTC. Translated, it gives CASASGTGDDEQYF.

V usage is TRBV30 and J usage is TRBJ1-4; tentative D call: TRBD1 (5 bases). Trimming took off 5 bases at V and 1 base at J, with 11 bases between the two ends. The germline V gene encodes CDR1 GTSNPN and CDR2 SVGIG (reference sequence). This CDR3 is built from 14 residues. CDR3 nucleotides: TGTGCCTGGGGCCGGGGCCAAACTAATGAAAAACTGTTTTTT. Encoded protein: CAWGRGQTNEKLFF.

This chain uses TRBV7-2 with TRBJ2-3; 8 bases line up with TRBD1. The CDR3 contains 18 residues. J was trimmed by 5 bases and V by 1 base; bases with no gene match: 14. The germline CDR1 and CDR2 sequences are SGHTA and FQGNSA. This chain's CDR3 is CASSLVGWGTGKEDTQYF. The CDR3, as DNA: TGTGCCAGCAGCTTAGTCGGGTGGGGGACAGGAAAGGAAGATACGCAGTATTTT.

The CDR3 sequence is CASSLIGSNQPQHF. CDR3 DNA sequence: TGTGCCAGCAGCTTAATTGGTAGCAATCAGCCCCAGCATTTT. The rearrangement links TRBV11-2 to TRBJ1-5; no definite D call. CDR3 length equals 14 residues. The V gene lost 2 bases and the J gene lost 0 bases, with 5 bases spanning the gap. Looked up from germline, CDR1 is SGHAT and CDR2 is FQNNGV.

The chain couples TRBV4-1 to TRBJ2-2; D remains unclear. Germline V gene lookup returns CDR1 MGHRA and CDR2 YSYEKL. This CDR3 spans 12 amino acids. Trimming removed 3 bases at V and 5 bases at J, with 4 bases between. The CDR3 region has the DNA TGCGCCAGCAGCCAGGTAACCGGGGAGCTGTTTTTT. It translates to CASSQVTGELFF.

The chain is built from TRBV29-1 and TRBJ2-1, with D perhaps TRBD1 or TRBD2 (5 bases each). The V and J ends lost 6 bases and 6 bases respectively, with 12 bases between them. Germline V gene lookup returns CDR1 SQVTM and CDR2 ANQGSEA. CDR3 length: 12 amino acids. The CDR3 nucleotides read TGCAGCGTCGGGACGGTTCTCAATGAGCAGTTCTTC. Protein product: CSVGTVLNEQFF.

J is TRBJ2-2 and V is TRBV2; D perhaps matches TRBD1 (6 bases). Between the trimmed V and J ends, which lost 7 bases and 7 bases, there was a span of 19 bases. There are 15 residues in the CDR3. The V gene's germline CDR1 is SNHLY and CDR2 FYNNEI. Written as DNA, the CDR3 is TGTGCCAGCACCCCCCAAGGGGGAATTAGCGGGGAGCTGTTTTTT. This gives the protein CASTPQGGISGELFF.

The chain uses TRBV2 and TRBJ1-5; 10 nucleotides agree with TRBD1. The CDR3 runs 15 residues. After removal of 6 bases from V and 2 bases from J, the junction contained 4 bases not matched to a gene. Germline loops: CDR1 SNHLY, CDR2 FYNNEI. CDR3 protein: CASRETGGRNQPQHF. CDR3 nucleotides: TGTGCCAGCAGGGAGACAGGGGGCCGCAATCAGCCCCAGCATTTT.

This chain links TRBV30 with TRBJ2-7, with 8 bases fitting TRBD1. The CDR3 length is 15 residues. Germline V gene lookup returns CDR1 GTSNPN and CDR2 SVGIG (reference sequence). V trimming: 1 base; J trimming: 3 bases; junction bases outside the gene matches: 8. CDR3 loop: CAWSEAGTGFYEQYF. The DNA for the CDR3 is TGTGCCTGGAGTGAAGCCGGGACAGGCTTCTACGAGCAGTACTTC.

This clone was found once. This chain joins TRBV11-2 and TRBJ1-1; 7 bases agree with TRBD1. CDR1 and CDR2 from the germline V gene are SGHAT and FQNNGV. The CDR3 totals 14 residues. The trim removed 5 bases at V and 6 bases at J, leaving 9 bases unmatched. Here the CDR3 DNA reads TGTGCCAGCAGCACCAGACCCGACAGGGCTGAAGCTTTCTTT. Amino acid sequence: CASSTRPDRAEAFF.

The V gene is TRBV5-1, the J gene TRBJ1-2, with D tentatively TRBD1 (5 bases). This CDR3 is built from 13 residues. Germline V CDR1 and CDR2: SGHRS, YFSETQ. V lost 5 bases and J lost 2, with 10 bases in between. The CDR3 nucleotides are TGCGCCAGCAGTTCGAGGGGCAACTATGGCTACACCTTC. The encoded protein is CASSSRGNYGYTF. Full variable domain (remainder filled in from reference TRBV5-1 and TRBJ1-2): KAGVTQTPRYLIKTRGQQVTLSCSPISGHRSVSWYQQTPGQGLQFLFEYFSETQRNKGNFPGRFSGRQFSNSRSEMNVSTLELGDSALYLCASSSRGNYGYTFGSGTRLTVV.

V usage is TRBV9 and J usage is TRBJ1-4, with D possibly being TRBD1 (6 bases). Trimming removed 0 bases at V and 8 bases at J, with 14 bases between. Germline V gives CDR1 SGDLS, CDR2 YYNGEE. The CDR3 is 15 amino acids. Here the CDR3 DNA reads TGTGCCAGCAGCGTAGGAACAGGGATAGGAGAAAAACTGTTTTTT. This gives the protein CASSVGTGIGEKLFF.

CDR3 region: CASSPTGFRSTEAFF. The CDR3, as DNA: TGTGCCAGTAGTCCGACAGGGTTCAGGAGCACTGAAGCTTTCTTT. The chain combines TRBV19 with TRBJ1-1, with 7 bases aligning to TRBD1. The CDR3 sequence is 15 residues long. Germline V gene lookup returns CDR1 LNHDA and CDR2 SQIVND (reference sequence). With 5 bases clipped from V and 4 bases from J, the junction kept 10 bases outside the gene matches.

The rearrangement joins TRBV6-6 to TRBJ2-5, with 10 bases that match TRBD1. Per germline, CDR1 MNHNY and CDR2 SVGAGI (reference sequence). The J segment lost 0 bases and the V segment lost 6 bases, leaving 7 bases of the junction unmatched. There are 16 residues in the CDR3. This chain's CDR3 is CASSAPGQGYQETQYF. The DNA for the CDR3 is TGTGCCAGCAGCGCCCCGGGACAGGGGTACCAAGAGACCCAGTACTTC.

The chain carries TRBV4-3 and TRBJ1-2; 8 positions agree with TRBD1. The V gene's germline CDR1 is LGHNA and CDR2 YSLEER. The length of the CDR3 is 16 residues. V shed 2 bases, J shed 2 bases, and the junction held 7 bases outside the gene matches. CDR3 region: CASSQRGQGANYGYTF. The CDR3 DNA follows: TGCGCCAGCAGCCAAAGAGGGCAGGGGGCGAACTATGGCTACACCTTC.

The genes are TRBV7-8 and TRBJ2-5; D ambiguous. Between the trimmed V and J ends, which lost 5 bases and 5 bases, there was a span of 15 bases. Looked up from germline, CDR1 is SGHVS and CDR2 is FQNEAQ. The CDR3 contains 14 residues. The CDR3 reads CASSAYRVGETQYF. The CDR3 DNA reads TGTGCCAGCAGCGCCTACCGGGTGGGGGAGACCCAGTACTTC. Together with reference TRBV7-8 and TRBJ2-5, the CDR3 gives the full variable domain: GAGVSQSPRYKVAKRGQDVALRCDPISGHVSLFWYQQALGQGPEFLTYFQNEAQLDKSGLPSDRFFAERPEGSVSTLKIQRTQQEDSAVYLCASSAYRVGETQYFGPGTRLLVL.

V usage is TRBV7-8 and J usage is TRBJ2-3, with TRBD2 matching 11 bases. Losses at the gene ends were 5 bases for V and 4 bases for J; bases not matched to a gene: 11. Per germline, CDR1 SGHVS and CDR2 FQNEAQ. The CDR3 has 17 residues. CDR3 bases: TGTGCCAGCAGCCCCTCCTGGCCGGGACTAGCGGCAGATACGCAGTATTTT. Translated: CASSPSWPGLAADTQYF.

V is TRBV7-3 and J is TRBJ2-7; no clear D gene. The CDR3 consists of 14 residues. Between the trimmed V and J ends, which lost 1 base and 3 bases, there was a span of 10 bases. CDR1 and CDR2 from the germline V gene are SGHTA and FQGTGA. The CDR3 region is CASSLSGRNYEQYF. CDR3 in DNA: TGTGCCAGCAGCTTAAGCGGTAGGAACTACGAGCAGTACTTC. Filled out from reference TRBV7-3 and TRBJ2-7, the complete variable domain reads GAGVSQTPSNKVTEKGKYVELRCDPISGHTALYWYRQSLGQGPEFLIYFQGTGAADDSGLPNDRFFAVRPEGSVSTLKIQRTERGDSAVYLCASSLSGRNYEQYFGPGTRLTVT.

This chain joins TRBV30 and TRBJ2-3; D may be TRBD2 (6 bases). V was trimmed by 3 bases and J by 3 bases, leaving 16 bases between them. Germline CDR1 is GTSNPN and CDR2 is SVGIG (reference sequence). The CDR3 loop spans 15 amino acids. CDR3 region: CAWRNPGERTDTQYF. The CDR3 DNA is TGTGCCTGGAGGAATCCGGGGGAAAGGACAGATACGCAGTATTTT.